This record looks at one T cell receptor (beta chain) sequence and its context. Its antigen remains unidentified. Each of the TCR libraries took 3,000 to 4,000 ng of total RNA. TCRdb re-called the 5' RACE reads; every CDR3 protein appears as one record, without DNA. Its listing shows around 200,000 distinct CDR3 sequences. Germline CDR1 and CDR2: MNHEY and SVGAGI. This CDR3 region has 14 residues. The entry originates in a study of monozygotic twins with inflammatory bowel disease. From whole blood, total RNA was isolated without any sorting of T cells. General observations from the study: Healthy twins showed more clonotype sharing with others than IBD patients, especially patients with disease activity.

The sequence was collected from a human donor with ulcerative colitis or Crohn's disease, or a healthy co-twin of an affected twin (not recorded which). The sequenced sample consisted of blood. This chain uses TRBV6-5 with TRBJ2-5. This chain's CDR3 is CASSYSWAAETQYF.